This T cell receptor (beta chain) was documented in a study of cytomegalovirus exposure and HLA in healthy donors. Study-wide results and caveats: Most TCR sequences were seen very rarely across donors, but some public TCRs occurred in many.

V lost 5 bases to trimming and J lost 7 bases; unmatched junction nucleotides: 8. This CDR3 contains 15 residues. Per germline, CDR1 SGHTS and CDR2 YDEGEE. The PCR ran on 60 Vbeta and 13 Jbeta primers. Sequencing used immunoSEQ multiplex PCR; TCRdb keeps in-frame clones, though not all of them. The sample has about 140,000 clones; the top ten hold roughly 3%. A remark on this clone: What it recognizes is unknown.

The gene calls are TRBV5-8 and TRBJ1-6; 8 bases align to TRBD1. Material: PBMCs. This TCR was recovered from a man aged 35-49 years in good health and CMV-seronegative. CDR3 in amino acids: CASRATGVGNSPLHF. In nucleotides, the CDR3 is TGTGCCAGCAGAGCGACAGGGGTAGGCAATTCACCCCTCCACTTT. The entire variable domain, with the rest obtained from reference TRBV5-8 and TRBJ1-6, is as follows: EAGVTQSPTHLIKTRGQQATLRCSPISGHTSVYWYQQALGLGLQFLLWYDEGEERNRGNFPPRFSGRQFPNYSSELNVNALELEDSALYLCASRATGVGNSPLHFGNGTRLTVT.